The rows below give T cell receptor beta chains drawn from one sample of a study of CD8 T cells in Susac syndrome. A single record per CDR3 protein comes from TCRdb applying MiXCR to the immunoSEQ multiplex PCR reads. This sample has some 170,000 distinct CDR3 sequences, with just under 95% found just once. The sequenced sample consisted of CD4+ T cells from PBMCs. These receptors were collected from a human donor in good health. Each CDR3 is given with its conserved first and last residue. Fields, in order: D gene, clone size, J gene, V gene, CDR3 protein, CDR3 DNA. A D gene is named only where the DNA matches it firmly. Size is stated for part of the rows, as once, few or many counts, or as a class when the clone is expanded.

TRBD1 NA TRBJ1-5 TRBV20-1 CSARGQGRGERDNQPQHF TGCAGTGCTAGAGGACAGGGACGAGGGGAACGAGACAATCAGCCCCAGCATTTT
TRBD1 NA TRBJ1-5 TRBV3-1 CASSHGTGGNQPQHF TGTGCCAGCAGCCACGGGACAGGGGGCAATCAGCCCCAGCATTTT
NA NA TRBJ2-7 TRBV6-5 CASSRRTPRDEQYF TGTGCCAGCAGCCGACGTACCCCCAGGGACGAGCAGTACTTC
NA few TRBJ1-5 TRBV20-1 CSAEGRSNQPQHF TGCAGTGCCGAGGGCAGATCGAATCAGCCCCAGCATTTT
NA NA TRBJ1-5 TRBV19 CASTMTGTEGLNQPQHF TGTGCCAGTACCATGACGGGCACGGAAGGACTCAATCAGCCCCAGCATTTT
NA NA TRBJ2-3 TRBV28 CASSLFASLLGTDTQYF TGTGCCAGCAGTTTATTCGCTAGCTTATTGGGCACAGATACGCAGTATTTT
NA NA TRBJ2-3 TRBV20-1 CSARPGRGTDTQYF TGCAGTGCTAGGCCGGGCCGGGGCACAGATACGCAGTATTTT
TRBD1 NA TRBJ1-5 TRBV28 CATQVQGANQPQHF TGTGCCACCCAAGTACAGGGGGCAAATCAGCCCCAGCATTTT
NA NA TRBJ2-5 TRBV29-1 CSVAGGETQYF TGCAGCGTTGCGGGCGGGGAGACCCAGTACTTC
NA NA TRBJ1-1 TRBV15 CATGSRNTEAFF TGTGCCACCGGTTCACGGAACACTGAAGCTTTCTTT
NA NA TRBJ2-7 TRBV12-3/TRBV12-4 CASSYRLRGYEQYF TGTGCCAGCAGTTACCGGCTGCGGGGTTACGAGCAGTACTTC
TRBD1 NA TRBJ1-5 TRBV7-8 CASSFETGGNQPQHF TGTGCCAGCAGCTTTGAGACAGGGGGCAATCAGCCCCAGCATTTT
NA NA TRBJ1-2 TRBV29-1 CSADIRGPLGYTF TGCAGCGCTGACATCAGGGGTCCGCTCGGCTACACCTTC
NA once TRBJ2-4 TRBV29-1 CSVEVPGDIQYF TGCAGCGTTGAAGTGCCAGGGGACATTCAGTACTTC
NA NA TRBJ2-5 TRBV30 CAWRKTGSGTQYF TGTGCCTGGAGGAAGACAGGCTCGGGGACCCAGTACTTC
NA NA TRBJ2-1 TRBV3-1 CASSQGDRNEQFF TGTGCCAGCAGCCAAGGTGATCGGAATGAGCAGTTCTTC
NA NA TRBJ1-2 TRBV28 CASQFWAFGYTF TGTGCCAGCCAATTCTGGGCTTTTGGCTACACCTTC
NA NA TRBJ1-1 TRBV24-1 CATSDLRMNTEAFF TGTGCCACCAGTGATTTGCGGATGAACACTGAAGCTTTCTTT
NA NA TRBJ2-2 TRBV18 CASSPTTGELFF TGTGCCAGCTCACCCACCACCGGGGAGCTGTTTTTT
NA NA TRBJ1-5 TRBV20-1 CSARRDRNQPQHF TGCAGTGCTAGACGCGACAGGAATCAGCCCCAGCATTTT
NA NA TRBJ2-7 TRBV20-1 CSITRGSYEQYF TGCAGTATTACCCGGGGGAGCTACGAGCAGTACTTC
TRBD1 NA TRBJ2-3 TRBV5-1 CASSSRTGAGVEAQYF TGCGCCAGCAGCTCCCGGACAGGGGCAGGAGTGGAGGCGCAGTATTTT
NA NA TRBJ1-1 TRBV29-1 CSAPEEGGLNTEAFF TGCAGCGCCCCAGAGGAAGGCGGGTTGAACACTGAAGCTTTCTTT
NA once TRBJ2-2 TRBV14 CASSRRDAANTGELFF TGTGCCAGCAGCCGACGGGACGCCGCGAACACCGGGGAGCTGTTTTTT
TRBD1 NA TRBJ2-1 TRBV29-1 CSVGSGGVEQFF TGCAGCGTTGGCTCAGGGGGAGTGGAGCAGTTCTTC
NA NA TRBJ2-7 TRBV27 CATSRGLSGTRYEQYF TGTGCCACCTCTAGGGGCTTAAGCGGGACACGTTACGAGCAGTACTTC
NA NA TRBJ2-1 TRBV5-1 CASSYAGTYNEQFF TGCGCCAGCAGCTATGCGGGAACCTACAATGAGCAGTTCTTC
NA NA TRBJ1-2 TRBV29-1 CSVGERAYGYTF TGCAGCGTGGGGGAACGGGCCTATGGCTACACCTTC
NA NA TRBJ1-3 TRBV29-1 CSVEQGYGNTIYF TGCAGCGTCGAACAGGGATATGGAAACACCATATATTTT
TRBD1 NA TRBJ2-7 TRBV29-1 CSVGTGRMAGVSEQYF TGCAGCGTGGGGACAGGGCGGATGGCGGGAGTAAGCGAGCAGTACTTC
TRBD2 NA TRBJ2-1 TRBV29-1 CSVGGGASGYNEQFF TGCAGCGTTGGCGGGGGGGCTAGCGGGTACAATGAGCAGTTCTTC
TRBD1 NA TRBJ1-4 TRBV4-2 CASSQVDRDGEKLFF TGTGCCAGCAGCCAAGTGGACAGGGATGGTGAAAAACTGTTTTTT
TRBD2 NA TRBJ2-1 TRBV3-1 CASSARGSGTSSYNEQFF TGTGCCAGCAGCGCCCGAGGTTCCGGGACTAGCTCCTACAATGAGCAGTTCTTC
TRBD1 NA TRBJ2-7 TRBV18 CASSPRRQGAYEQYF TGTGCCAGCTCACCACGGAGACAGGGGGCCTACGAGCAGTACTTC
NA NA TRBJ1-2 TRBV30 CAWSSGNNYGYTF TGTGCCTGGAGTTCAGGGAATAACTATGGCTACACCTTC
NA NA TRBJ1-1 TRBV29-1 CSVDKGHTEAFF TGCAGCGTTGATAAGGGGCACACTGAAGCTTTCTTT
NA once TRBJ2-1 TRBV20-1 CSARGWAVYNEQFF TGCAGTGCTAGAGGATGGGCGGTTTACAATGAGCAGTTCTTC
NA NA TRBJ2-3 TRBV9 CASSVGNYPITDTQYF TGTGCCAGCAGCGTAGGGAACTATCCGATCACAGATACGCAGTATTTT
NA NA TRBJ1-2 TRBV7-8 CASSPTDGDYGYTF TGTGCCAGCAGCCCCACCGACGGCGACTATGGCTACACCTTC
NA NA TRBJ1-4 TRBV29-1 CSARLREKLFF TGCAGCGCCCGACTGAGGGAAAAACTGTTTTTT
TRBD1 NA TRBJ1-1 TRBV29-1 CSASAAGGAHTEAFF TGCAGCGCTTCGGCCGCAGGGGGTGCGCACACTGAAGCTTTCTTT
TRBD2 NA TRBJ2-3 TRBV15 CATSSLGAGASDTQYF TGTGCCACCAGTTCCTTGGGAGCGGGAGCGTCGGATACGCAGTATTTT
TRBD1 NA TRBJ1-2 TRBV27 CASSSRTGKGYTF TGTGCCAGCAGTTCTCGGACAGGGAAAGGCTACACCTTC
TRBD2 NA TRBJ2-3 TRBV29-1 CSISTSGRPDTQYF TGCAGCATTTCTACTAGCGGGAGACCAGATACGCAGTATTTT
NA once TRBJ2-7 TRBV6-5 CATSNQGHTYEQYF TGTGCCACCTCTAACCAGGGGCATACCTACGAGCAGTACTTC
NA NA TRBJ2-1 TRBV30 CAWGGRRSYNEQFF TGTGCCTGGGGAGGGAGGAGATCCTACAATGAGCAGTTCTTC
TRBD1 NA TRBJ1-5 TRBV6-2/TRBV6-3 CASTDRGEREPQHF TGTGCCAGCACCGACAGGGGTGAGAGAGAGCCCCAGCATTTT
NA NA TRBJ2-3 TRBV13 CASSFLRLGDRTDTQYF TGTGCCAGCAGCTTCCTTAGGTTGGGGGACCGCACAGATACGCAGTATTTT
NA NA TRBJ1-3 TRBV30 CAWRRIGSSGNTIYF TGTGCCTGGAGGCGAATCGGCTCGTCTGGAAACACCATATATTTT
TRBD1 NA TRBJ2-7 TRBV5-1 CASSWTGYEQYF TGCGCCAGCAGCTGGACAGGGTACGAGCAGTACTTC
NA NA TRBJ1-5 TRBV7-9 CASSPLTSPNQPQHF TGTGCCAGCAGCCCACTGACAAGCCCCAATCAGCCCCAGCATTTT
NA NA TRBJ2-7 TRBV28 CASSLLQLYEQYF TGTGCCAGCAGTTTACTCCAGCTTTACGAGCAGTACTTC
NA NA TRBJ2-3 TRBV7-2 CASSRVRTDTQYF TGTGCCAGCAGCAGAGTTCGGACAGATACGCAGTATTTT
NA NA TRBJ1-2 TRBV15 CATSDAGNYGYTF TGTGCCACCAGCGATGCAGGGAACTATGGCTACACCTTC
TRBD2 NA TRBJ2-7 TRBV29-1 CSAIAASGSFEQYF TGCAGCGCGATTGCAGCCAGCGGGAGTTTCGAGCAGTACTTC